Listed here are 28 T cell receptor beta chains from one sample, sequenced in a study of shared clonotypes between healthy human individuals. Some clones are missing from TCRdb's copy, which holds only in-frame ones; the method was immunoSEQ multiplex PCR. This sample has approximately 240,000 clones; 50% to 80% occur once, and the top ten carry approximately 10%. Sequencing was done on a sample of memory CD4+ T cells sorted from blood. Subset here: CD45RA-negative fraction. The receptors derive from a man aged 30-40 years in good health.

The CDR3 bases are TGTGCCAGCAGCTTGGCCGGAGCCATGAACACCGGGGAGCTGTTTTTT. Protein product: CASSLAGAMNTGELFF. The gene calls are TRBV5-4 and TRBJ2-2; no firm D call. The CDR3 length is 16 residues. V gave up 0 bases and J gave up 1 base, with 10 bases separating them. CDR1 is SGHNT, CDR2 YYREEE, per germline (reference sequence).

In DNA form, the CDR3 reads TGTGCCTGGAGTGTAAACAGGTACTATGGCTACACCTTC. This codes for CAWSVNRYYGYTF. This chain links TRBV30 with TRBJ1-2; D possibly corresponds to TRBD1 (5 bases). V lost 0 bases and J 3 bases, leaving 8 bases between the germline ends. The germline V gene has CDR1 GTSNPN and CDR2 SVGIG (reference sequence). CDR3 length: 13 amino acids. Looking up the rest from reference TRBV30 and TRBJ1-2 gives the full variable domain: SQTIHQWPATLVQPVGSPLSLECTVEGTSNPNLYWYRQAAGRGLQLLFYSVGIGQISSEVPQNLSASRPQDRQFILSSKKLLLSDSGFYLCAWSVNRYYGYTFGSGTRLTVV.

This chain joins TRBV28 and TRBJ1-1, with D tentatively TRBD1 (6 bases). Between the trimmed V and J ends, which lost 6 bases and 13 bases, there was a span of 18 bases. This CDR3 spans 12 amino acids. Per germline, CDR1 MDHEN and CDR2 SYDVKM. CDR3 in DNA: TGTGCCAGCAGCCCAATGCAGGGGATCGGTTTCTTT. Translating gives CASSPMQGIGFF. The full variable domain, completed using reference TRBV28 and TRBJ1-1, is DVKVTQSSRYLVKRTGEKVFLECVQDMDHENMFWYRQDPGLGLRLIYFSYDVKMKEKGDIPEGYSVSREKKERFSLILESASTNQTSMYLCASSPMQGIGFFGQGTRLTVV.

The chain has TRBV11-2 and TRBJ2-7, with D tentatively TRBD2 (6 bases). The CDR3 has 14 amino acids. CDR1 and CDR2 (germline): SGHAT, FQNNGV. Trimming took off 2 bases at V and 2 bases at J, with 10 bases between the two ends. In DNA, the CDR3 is TGTGCCAGCAGCTTATCGCGGGGCCCCTACGAGCAGTACTTC. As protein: CASSLSRGPYEQYF.

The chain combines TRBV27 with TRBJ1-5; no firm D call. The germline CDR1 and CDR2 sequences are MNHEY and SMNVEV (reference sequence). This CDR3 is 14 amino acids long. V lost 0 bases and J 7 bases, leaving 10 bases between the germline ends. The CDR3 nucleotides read TGTGCCAGCAGTTTATCTCCCCTGGCCCAGCCCCAGCATTTT. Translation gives CASSLSPLAQPQHF.

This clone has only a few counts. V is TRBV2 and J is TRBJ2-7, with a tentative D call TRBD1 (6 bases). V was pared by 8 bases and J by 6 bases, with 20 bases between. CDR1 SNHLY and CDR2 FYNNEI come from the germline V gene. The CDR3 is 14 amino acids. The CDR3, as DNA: TGTGCCAGCCAACCAATTAACAGGGATCGCGAGCAGTACTTC. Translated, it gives CASQPINRDREQYF.

The CDR3 region has the DNA TGTGCCAGCAGCGTAGTTAGCAATGAGCAGTTCTTC. It is translated as CASSVVSNEQFF. The J gene is TRBJ2-1, the V gene TRBV9; no clear D. V was clipped by 0 bases and J by 6 bases, with 4 bases between them. This CDR3 is built from 12 residues. Germline V CDR1 and CDR2: SGDLS, YYNGEE. Full variable domain (remainder filled in from reference TRBV9 and TRBJ2-1): DSGVTQTPKHLITATGQRVTLRCSPRSGDLSVYWYQQSLDQGLQFLIQYYNGEERAKGNILERFSAQQFPDLHSELNLSSLELGDSALYFCASSVVSNEQFFGPGTRLTVL.

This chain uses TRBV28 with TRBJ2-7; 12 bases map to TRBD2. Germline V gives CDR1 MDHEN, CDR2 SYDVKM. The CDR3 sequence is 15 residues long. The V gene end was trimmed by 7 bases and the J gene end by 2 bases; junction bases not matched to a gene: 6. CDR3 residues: CASINGLAGTYEQYF. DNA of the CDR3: TGTGCCAGCATTAACGGACTAGCGGGGACCTACGAGCAGTACTTC.

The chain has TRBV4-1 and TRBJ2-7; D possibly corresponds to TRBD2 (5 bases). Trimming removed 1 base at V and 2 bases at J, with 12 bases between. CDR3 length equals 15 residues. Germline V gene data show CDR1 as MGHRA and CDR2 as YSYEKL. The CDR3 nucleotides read TGCGCCAGCAGCCAAGCAAGCGTCGGGACCTACGAGCAGTACTTC. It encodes CASSQASVGTYEQYF.

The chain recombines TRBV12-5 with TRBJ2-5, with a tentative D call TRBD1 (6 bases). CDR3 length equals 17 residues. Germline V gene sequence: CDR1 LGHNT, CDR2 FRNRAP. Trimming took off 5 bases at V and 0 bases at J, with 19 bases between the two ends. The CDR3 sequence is CASGPGRGTGYQETQYF. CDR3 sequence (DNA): TGTGCTAGTGGTCCAGGTAGGGGGACCGGGTACCAAGAGACCCAGTACTTC.

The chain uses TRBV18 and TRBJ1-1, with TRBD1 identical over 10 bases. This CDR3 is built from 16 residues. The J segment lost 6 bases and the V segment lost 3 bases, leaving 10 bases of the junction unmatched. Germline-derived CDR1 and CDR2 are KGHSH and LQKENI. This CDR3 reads CASSPGDRGLRAEAFF. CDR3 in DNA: TGTGCCAGCTCACCGGGCGACAGGGGGCTAAGGGCTGAAGCTTTCTTT.

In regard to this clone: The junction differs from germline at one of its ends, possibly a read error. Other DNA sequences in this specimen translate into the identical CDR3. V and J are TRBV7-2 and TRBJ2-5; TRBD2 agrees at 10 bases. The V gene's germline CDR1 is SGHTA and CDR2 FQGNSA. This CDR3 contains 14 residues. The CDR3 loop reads CASSLAGGQETQYF. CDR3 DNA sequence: TGTGCCAGCAGTTTAGCGGGAGGCCAAGAGACCCAGTACTTC.

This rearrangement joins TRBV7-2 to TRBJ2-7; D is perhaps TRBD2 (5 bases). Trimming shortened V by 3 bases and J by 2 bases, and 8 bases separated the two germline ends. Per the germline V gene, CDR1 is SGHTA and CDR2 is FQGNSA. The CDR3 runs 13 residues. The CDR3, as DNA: TGTGCCAGCAGCTTGCGGGCGACCTACGAGCAGTACTTC. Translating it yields CASSLRATYEQYF.

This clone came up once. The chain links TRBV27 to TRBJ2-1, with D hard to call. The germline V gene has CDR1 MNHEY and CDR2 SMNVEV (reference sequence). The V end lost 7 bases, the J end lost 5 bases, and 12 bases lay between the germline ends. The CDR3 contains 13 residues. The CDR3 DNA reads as TGTGCCAGCATTGGCAGTACGAACAATGAGCAGTTCTTC. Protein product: CASIGSTNNEQFF.

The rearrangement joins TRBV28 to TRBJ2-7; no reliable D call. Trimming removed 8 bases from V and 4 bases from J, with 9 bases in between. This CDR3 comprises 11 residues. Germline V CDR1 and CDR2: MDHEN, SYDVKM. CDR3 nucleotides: TGTGCCAGCTCAGCCCAGTACGAGCAGTACTTC. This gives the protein CASSAQYEQYF.

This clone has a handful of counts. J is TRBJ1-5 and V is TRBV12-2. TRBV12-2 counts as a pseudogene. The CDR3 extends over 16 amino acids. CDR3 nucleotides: TGTGCAAGTCGCCCAAGAGCCCTTTCAAGCAATCAGCCCCAGCATTTT. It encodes CASRPRALSSNQPQHF.

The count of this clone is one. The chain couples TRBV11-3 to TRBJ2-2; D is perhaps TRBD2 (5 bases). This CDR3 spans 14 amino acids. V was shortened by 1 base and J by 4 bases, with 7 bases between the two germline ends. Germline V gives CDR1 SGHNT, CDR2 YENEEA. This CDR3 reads CASSLGGVTGELFF. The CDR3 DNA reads TGTGCCAGCAGCTTAGGGGGAGTCACCGGGGAGCTGTTTTTT. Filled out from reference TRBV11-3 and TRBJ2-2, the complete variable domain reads EAGVVQSPRYKIIEKKQPVAFWCNPISGHNTLYWYLQNLGQGPELLIRYENEEAVDDSQLPKDRFSAERLKGVDSTLKIQPAELGDSAVYLCASSLGGVTGELFFGEGSRLTVL.

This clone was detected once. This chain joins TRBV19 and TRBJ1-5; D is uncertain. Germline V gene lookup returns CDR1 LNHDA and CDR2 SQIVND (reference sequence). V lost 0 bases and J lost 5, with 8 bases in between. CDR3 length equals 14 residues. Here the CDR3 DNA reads TGTGCCAGTAGTATAGAACAGAATTATCAGCCCCAGCATTTT. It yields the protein CASSIEQNYQPQHF.

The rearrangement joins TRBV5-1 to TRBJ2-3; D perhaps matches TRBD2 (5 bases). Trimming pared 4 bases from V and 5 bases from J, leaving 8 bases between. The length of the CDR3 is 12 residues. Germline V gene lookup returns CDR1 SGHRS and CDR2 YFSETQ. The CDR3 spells CASSPAGDTQYF. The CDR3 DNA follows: TGCGCCAGCAGCCCGGCGGGAGATACGCAGTATTTT.

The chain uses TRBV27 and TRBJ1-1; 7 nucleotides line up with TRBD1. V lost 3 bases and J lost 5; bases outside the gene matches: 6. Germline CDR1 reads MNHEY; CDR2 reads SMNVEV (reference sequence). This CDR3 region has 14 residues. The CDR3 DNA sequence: TGTGCCAGCAGTTTGACAGGGATCCGGACTGAAGCTTTCTTT. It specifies CASSLTGIRTEAFF.

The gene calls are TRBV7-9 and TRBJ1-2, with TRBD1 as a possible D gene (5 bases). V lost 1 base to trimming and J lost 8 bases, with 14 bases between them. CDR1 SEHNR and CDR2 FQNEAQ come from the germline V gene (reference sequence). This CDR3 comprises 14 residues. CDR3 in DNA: TGTGCCAGCAGCTTAGACGGGACCGGGATAGGCTACACCTTC. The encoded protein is CASSLDGTGIGYTF.

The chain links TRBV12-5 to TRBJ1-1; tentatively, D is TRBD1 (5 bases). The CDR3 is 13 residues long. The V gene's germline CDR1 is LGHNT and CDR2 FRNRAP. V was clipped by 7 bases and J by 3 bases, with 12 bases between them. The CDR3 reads CASAPREDTEAFF. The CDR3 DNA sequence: TGTGCTAGTGCCCCCAGGGAGGACACTGAAGCTTTCTTT.

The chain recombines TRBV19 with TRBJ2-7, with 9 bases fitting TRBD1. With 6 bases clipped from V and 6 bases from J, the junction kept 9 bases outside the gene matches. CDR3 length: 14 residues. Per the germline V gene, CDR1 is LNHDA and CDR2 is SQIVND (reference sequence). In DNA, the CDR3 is TGTGCCAGTAGCTCCCTTAAACAGGGGGCCGAGCAGTACTTC. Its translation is CASSSLKQGAEQYF.

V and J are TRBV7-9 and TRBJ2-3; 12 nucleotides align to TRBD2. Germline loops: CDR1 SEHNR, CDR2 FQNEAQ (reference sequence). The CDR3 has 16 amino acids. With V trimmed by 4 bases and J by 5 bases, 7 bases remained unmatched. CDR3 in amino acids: CASSSLAGGHLDTQYF. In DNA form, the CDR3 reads TGTGCCAGCAGCTCTCTAGCGGGAGGGCATTTAGATACGCAGTATTTT.

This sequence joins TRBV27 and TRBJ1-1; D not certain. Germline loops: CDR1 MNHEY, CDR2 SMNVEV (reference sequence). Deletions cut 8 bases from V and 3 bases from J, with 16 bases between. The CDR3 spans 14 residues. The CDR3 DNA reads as TGTGCCAGCTGGACCGATTTCGGGGACACTGAAGCTTTCTTT. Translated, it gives CASWTDFGDTEAFF.

DNA of the CDR3: TGTGCCAGTAGTCGCCTAGCGGACTCCTACGAGCAGTACTTC. Translating it yields CASSRLADSYEQYF. J is TRBJ2-7 and V is TRBV19, with 7 bases aligning to TRBD2. The CDR3 length is 14 residues. Losses at the gene ends were 5 bases for V and 0 bases for J; bases not matched to a gene: 4. CDR1 and CDR2 from the germline V gene are LNHDA and SQIVND (reference sequence).

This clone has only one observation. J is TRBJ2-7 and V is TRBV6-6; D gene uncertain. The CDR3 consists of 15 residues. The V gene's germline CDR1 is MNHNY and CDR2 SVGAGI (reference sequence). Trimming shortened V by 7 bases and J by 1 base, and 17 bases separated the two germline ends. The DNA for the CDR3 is TGTGCCAGCAAAATGGACGCCGGGCAATCCTACGAGCAGTACTTC. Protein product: CASKMDAGQSYEQYF.

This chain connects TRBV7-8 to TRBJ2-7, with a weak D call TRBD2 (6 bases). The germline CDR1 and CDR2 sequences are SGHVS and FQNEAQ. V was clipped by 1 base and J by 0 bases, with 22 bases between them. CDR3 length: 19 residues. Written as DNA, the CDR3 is TGTGCCAGCAGCTTAGAGGTTGGGTTGGCGGAGGGGAGCTCCTACGAGCAGTACTTC. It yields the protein CASSLEVGLAEGSSYEQYF.